Sequencing of this TCR beta chain was carried out in a study of spatial heterogeneity in lung cancer. TCRdb redid the calling of the 5' RACE reads with MiXCR, one entry per CDR3 protein. The sample contains 45,000 to 65,000 distinct CDR3 sequences, approximately 7% of which appear only once. This clonotype was counted at least ten times. Indicated time point: sample taken at primary tumor resection. Without sorting, whole RNA was sequenced from tumor, nontumor lung or frozen PBMC. Between the trimmed V and J ends, which lost 7 bases and 1 base, there was a span of 11 bases. Germline CDR1 is MDHEN and CDR2 is SYDVKM. This CDR3 is built from 14 residues.

Sequences were derived from PBMCs, sampled at surgery. The sequence was obtained from a female donor with early-stage non-small cell lung cancer. The chain recombines TRBV28 with TRBJ1-5; D remains unclear. The CDR3, as DNA: TGTGCCAGCAATAGTCCGCTCAGCAATCAGCCCCAGCATTTT. Translating it yields CASNSPLSNQPQHF.